A selection of T cell receptor beta chains follows, all from one sample in a study of blood T cell repertoires in COVID-19. TCRdb's table, derived via immunoSEQ multiplex PCR, lists solely in-frame clones and lacks some. The sample consists of around 94,000 clones, roughly 84% of them appearing once. Source material: peripheral blood. These receptors all come from a human donor in a cohort sampled during active COVID-19. The CDR3 runs from the conserved cysteine through the conserved F or W. The D gene is left open where the match is weak. Not every row has a clone size; where given, it reads once, few, many or a size class.

clone size | J gene | D gene | V gene | CDR3 protein | CDR3 DNA
- | TRBJ2-7 | - | TRBV4-1 | CASSQEPGLVTRYF | TGCGCCAGCAGCCAAGAACCCGGACTTGTTACGAGGTACTTC
- | TRBJ2-7 | TRBD2 | TRBV2 | CASSLFELAGDYEQYF | TGTGCCAGCAGTCTCTTTGAACTAGCGGGGGATTACGAGCAGTACTTC
- | TRBJ2-7 | - | TRBV5-1 | CASSLAQGSGEQYF | TGCGCCAGCAGCTTGGCACAGGGAAGCGGCGAGCAGTACTTC
- | TRBJ1-2 | - | TRBV6-5 | CASSSRDNYGYTF | TGTGCCAGCAGTTCTCGGGATAACTATGGCTACACCTTC
- | TRBJ2-1 | TRBD2 | TRBV6-5 | CASSLTSGANNEQFF | TGTGCCAGCAGCCTCACTAGCGGGGCGAACAATGAGCAGTTCTTC
- | TRBJ2-7 | TRBD2 | TRBV4-3 | CASSQEFGGDSYEQYF | TGCGCCAGCAGCCAAGAATTCGGGGGGGACTCCTACGAGCAGTACTTC
- | TRBJ1-5 | TRBD1 | TRBV4-1 | CASSTRTGADSNQPQHF | TGCGCCAGCAGCACCCGGACAGGAGCCGATAGCAATCAGCCCCAGCATTTT
- | TRBJ2-1 | TRBD2 | TRBV27 | CASTKRDSRVPSSYNEQFF | TGTGCCAGCACCAAGCGGGACTCCCGAGTCCCTAGCTCCTACAATGAGCAGTTCTTC
- | TRBJ2-2 | TRBD1 | TRBV6-5 | CASSPRTGTTGELFF | TGTGCCAGCAGTCCTCGGACAGGGACCACCGGGGAGCTGTTTTTT
- | TRBJ2-3 | TRBD1 | TRBV18 | CASSPGQGRTDTQYF | TGTGCCAGCTCACCCGGACAGGGCCGCACAGATACGCAGTATTTT
few | TRBJ1-5 | - | TRBV2 | CASSYSNSNQPQHF | TGTGCCAGCAGTTACAGCAATAGCAATCAGCCCCAGCATTTT
- | TRBJ2-7 | - | TRBV6-2/TRBV6-3 | CASSYLVSHEQYF | TGTGCCAGCAGTTACCTTGTTAGCCACGAGCAGTACTTC
once | TRBJ2-1 | TRBD1 | TRBV7-3 | CASSLTPGTATNEQFF | TGTGCCAGCAGCTTAACGCCAGGGACAGCCACCAATGAGCAGTTCTTC
- | TRBJ1-2 | - | TRBV12-3/TRBV12-4 | CASSPGTDYGYTF | TGTGCCAGCAGCCCCGGTACAGACTATGGCTACACCTTC